These 16 T cell receptor beta chains came from one sample sequenced in a study of monozygotic twins with inflammatory bowel disease. TCRdb reanalyzed the 5' RACE reads and collapses them to one entry per CDR3 protein, without DNA. The record lists 300,000 to 400,000 distinct CDR3 sequences, of which the ten most abundant hold 2% to 2.5%. The specimen sequenced was blood. The source of these receptors is a human donor with ulcerative colitis or Crohn's disease, or a healthy co-twin of an affected twin (not recorded which).

The chain joins TRBV10-3 to TRBJ2-3. The germline CDR1 and CDR2 sequences are ENHRY and SYGVKD. The CDR3 runs 13 residues. CDR3 sequence: CAIWASGEPTQYF.

The V gene is TRBV12-3 or TRBV12-4, the J gene TRBJ2-3; the TCRdb D gene call, TRBD1, has no DNA to confirm it. CDR3 length: 19 residues. CDR3 region: CASSLDRGGAGGFKDTQYF.

The chain recombines TRBV5-4 with TRBJ1-2. CDR3 length: 14 amino acids. CDR1 is SGHNT and CDR2 is YYREEE in the germline V gene (reference sequence). CDR3 region: CASATARGAHGYTF.

The chain combines TRBV5-1 with TRBJ2-1; absent DNA, TCRdb's TRBD2 call cannot be checked. The CDR3 is 14 amino acids. Germline CDR1 SGHRS, CDR2 YFSETQ. Here the CDR3 reads CASSLESSGRKQFF.

The chain uses TRBV4-3 and TRBJ2-1; TCRdb calls TRBD1, which cannot be checked without DNA. Germline-derived CDR1 and CDR2 are LGHNA and YSLEER. This CDR3 is built from 16 residues. CDR3 residues: CASSQTGTETYNEQFF.

The chain carries TRBV4-1 and TRBJ1-6. In germline, CDR1 is MGHRA, CDR2 YSYEKL. The CDR3 runs 16 residues. The CDR3: CASSQDGQGLNSPLHF.

The chain carries TRBV28 and TRBJ2-7; the TRBD1 assignment by TCRdb is unverifiable without DNA. CDR3 length: 15 residues. Germline CDR1 and CDR2: MDHEN and SYDVKM. The chain's CDR3 is CASTQGAGLSYEQYF.

This chain links TRBV29-1 with TRBJ2-7; lacking DNA, the TRBD1 call made by TCRdb goes unchecked. The CDR3 totals 14 residues. Per germline, CDR1 SQVTM and CDR2 ANQGSEA. The CDR3 sequence is CSVVGGASSYEQYF.

The V gene is TRBV12-5, the J gene TRBJ2-4. Germline CDR1 reads LGHNT; CDR2 reads FRNRAP. The CDR3 totals 16 residues. CDR3 region: CASGLVSGGAKNIQYF.

This chain links TRBV7-6 with TRBJ2-6. CDR1 is SGHVS and CDR2 is FNYEAQ in the germline V gene. The length of the CDR3 is 15 residues. The CDR3 spells CASSLGYSGANVLTF.

This sequence joins TRBV29-1 and TRBJ2-7; there is no DNA to check the TCRdb D call of TRBD2. The CDR3 consists of 17 residues. Looked up from germline, CDR1 is SQVTM and CDR2 is ANQGSEA. The CDR3 here is CSVEKERAETASYEQYF.

The chain has TRBV6-5 and TRBJ2-1. The germline V gene has CDR1 MNHEY and CDR2 SVGAGI. The CDR3 is made up of 13 amino acids. This chain's CDR3 is CASSPRGNNEQFF.

V and J are TRBV18 and TRBJ2-5; there is no DNA to check the TCRdb D call of TRBD2. This CDR3 has 20 amino acids. Germline V gene sequence: CDR1 KGHSH, CDR2 LQKENI. CDR3 residues: CASSPLRLSSGRGLVQTQYF.

The rearrangement uses TRBV7-9 and TRBJ2-7; TCRdb returns TRBD1, unconfirmable since there is no DNA. Looked up from germline, CDR1 is SEHNR and CDR2 is FQNEAQ (reference sequence). This CDR3 spans 17 amino acids. The CDR3 loop is CASSSVSTGQGNYEQYF.

CDR3 loop: CASSFILSDRGGYTF. The chain employs TRBV28 and TRBJ1-2; TCRdb's assignment of TRBD1 cannot be checked, as there is no DNA. CDR1 and CDR2 (germline): MDHEN, SYDVKM. The CDR3 consists of 15 residues.

V is TRBV29-1 and J is TRBJ2-3; TCRdb picks TRBD2, but there is no DNA to check that call. This CDR3 is 17 amino acids long. The germline CDR1 and CDR2 sequences are SQVTM and ANQGSEA. The CDR3 loop is CSAMRAVDFDSTDTQYF.